This record looks at one T cell receptor beta chain sequence and its context. Its cognate antigen is unknown. These data are taken from a study of CXCR3-negative and CXCR3-positive naive CD8 T cells. About the study: There were 120 million to 150 million TRB reads altogether, and each library had about 1.5 +/- 0.3 million of them. Study-wide findings and caveats: A higher hydrophobicity marked the TRB CDR3s of CXCR3-positive naive cells versus CXCR3-negative naive cells. High diversity, comparable across both naive subsets, contrasted with much lower diversity in memory CD8+ cells.

Germline V CDR1 and CDR2: MGHRA, YSYEKL. The CDR3 is 15 residues long. Every CD8+ subset sample held 300,000 flow-sorted cells, done in triplicate. Through 5' RACE with UMI labels, the TRB cDNA libraries were prepared. TCRdb re-called the 5' RACE reads, yielding one record per CDR3 amino acid sequence without DNA. This listing includes some 150,000 distinct CDR3 sequences. Material for sequencing was naive CXCR3+ CD8+ T cells from blood. Described subset: CD45RO-CCR7+CD27+CD95- naive CD8+ T cells expressing CXCR3 (TNR3+). This clonotype originated in a human donor in good health. Some clones in this sample may be carry-over from other donors' samples. The J gene is TRBJ1-5, the V gene TRBV4-1; the TRBD1 assignment by TCRdb is unverifiable without DNA. CDR3 region: CASSQSEGEYQPQHF.